Below, 10 T cell receptor beta chains from the same sample are listed, as sequenced in a study of T cell responses to AZD1222 COVID-19 vaccine. Only in-frame clones appear in the TCRdb table, and some are missing; sequencing was by immunoSEQ multiplex PCR. The data contain under 150,000 clones, approximately 88% of them singletons. The material sequenced was peripheral blood, taken on day 0 of AZD1222 vaccination. The receptors were gathered from an adult in good health.

Only one count was recorded for this clone. The chain links TRBV7-9 to TRBJ1-2; D is perhaps TRBD1 (5 bases). Trimming cost V 3 bases and J 3 bases, with 8 bases left between them. The CDR3 has 13 amino acids. Germline V gives CDR1 SEHNR, CDR2 FQNEAQ (reference sequence). CDR3 residues: CASSFWGDYGYTF. The CDR3 DNA is TGTGCCAGCAGCTTCTGGGGCGACTATGGCTACACCTTC.

This clone was detected once. This chain joins TRBV10-1 and TRBJ2-7; 8 positions match TRBD1. J lost 2 bases, V lost 6 bases, and 12 bases had no gene match. Germline V gene data show CDR1 as WNHNN and CDR2 as SYGVQD (reference sequence). This CDR3 is 16 amino acids long. CDR3 sequence reads: CASRPLLTGVAYEQYF. CDR3 in DNA: TGCGCCAGCAGACCCCTCCTGACAGGGGTAGCCTACGAGCAGTACTTC.

The chain couples TRBV6-1 to TRBJ1-3, with D perhaps matching TRBD1 (5 bases). Deletions cut 2 bases from V and 1 base from J, with 9 bases between. The germline gives CDR1 MNHNS, CDR2 SASEGT. This CDR3 has 15 residues. Written as DNA, the CDR3 is TGTGCCAGCAGTGAAAGGGACGGATCTGGAAACACCATATATTTT. This translates into CASSERDGSGNTIYF.

The chain combines TRBV15 with TRBJ1-5; perhaps TRBD1 as D (6 bases). Germline values: CDR1 LNHNV, CDR2 YYDKDF (reference sequence). With 0 bases removed from V and 0 bases from J, the gap between germline ends came to 21 bases. The CDR3 loop spans 20 amino acids. CDR3 sequence reads: CATSRDHFRRGGNSNQPQHF. CDR3 sequence (DNA): TGTGCCACCAGCAGAGATCACTTTCGGCGAGGGGGGAATAGCAATCAGCCCCAGCATTTT.

Remarks on this clone: One junction end disagrees with the germline gene, perhaps due to a read error. J is TRBJ2-5 and V is TRBV7-7; 10 positions match TRBD2. CDR1 and CDR2 from the germline V gene are SSHAT and FNYEAQ (reference sequence). This CDR3 has 15 residues. The CDR3 here is CASSLAGGGQETQYF. The CDR3 DNA is TGTGCTAGCAGCTTAGCGGGGGGTGGGCAAGAGACCCAGTACTTC.

This chain uses TRBV7-2 with TRBJ2-5; D is unclear. CDR1 SGHTA and CDR2 FQGNSA come from the germline V gene. The CDR3 is 12 residues long. Trimming shortened V by 3 bases and J by 4 bases, and 6 bases separated the two germline ends. DNA of the CDR3: TGTGCCAGCAGCTTTAGAGGAGAGACCCAGTACTTC. It specifies CASSFRGETQYF.

The chain uses TRBV28 and TRBJ2-7; D perhaps matches TRBD2 (6 bases). Trimming left V 8 bases short and J 1 base short, with 15 bases between. Germline V gene data show CDR1 as MDHEN and CDR2 as SYDVKM. This CDR3 is built from 14 residues. The CDR3 region has the DNA TGTGCCAGCGTCATCGGGGGATCTTCCTACGAGCAGTACTTC. It specifies CASVIGGSSYEQYF.

The rearrangement links TRBV5-1 to TRBJ2-7; 9 nucleotides match TRBD1. V dropped 7 bases and J dropped 7; count of bases not matched to a gene: 12. Germline-derived CDR1 and CDR2 are SGHRS and YFSETQ. The CDR3 runs to 14 residues. The CDR3 is CASCIQGAPGEQYF. The CDR3 coding sequence is TGCGCCAGCTGTATACAGGGGGCGCCAGGAGAGCAGTACTTC.

CDR3 residues: CATRGGRGNFGTDTQYF. The DNA of the CDR3 is TGTGCCACCAGGGGGGGGAGGGGTAATTTCGGCACAGATACGCAGTATTTT. V is TRBV24-1 and J is TRBJ2-3, with 7 nucleotides matching TRBD2. The V segment lost 7 bases and the J segment 1 base; nucleotides outside the gene matches: 13. The CDR3 length is 17 residues. The germline V gene encodes CDR1 KGHDR and CDR2 SFDVKD.

J is TRBJ2-1 and V is TRBV6-6; 8 nucleotides match TRBD2. The CDR3 consists of 14 residues. V was clipped by 6 bases and J by 1 base; unmatched bases: 2. Germline lookup yields CDR1 MNHNY and CDR2 SVGAGI (reference sequence). Here the CDR3 reads CASRPSGSYNEQFF. CDR3 bases: TGTGCCAGCAGGCCTAGCGGGTCCTACAATGAGCAGTTCTTC.